What follows describes a single T cell receptor (beta chain). Excluded were patients with other autoimmune diseases, uncontrolled infections, pregnancy or lactation. These data come from a study of Graves' ophthalmopathy and Graves' hyperthyroidism. CDR1 and CDR2 (germline): SNHLY, FYNNEI. This CDR3 spans 17 amino acids. V lost 3 bases to trimming and J lost 0 bases, with 17 bases between them. The TCR beta CDR3 regions underwent amplification from RNA transcripts. First-round RT-PCR with HTBI primers preceded a second-round multiplex PCR. TCRdb fed the multiplex PCR reads into MiXCR, producing one record per CDR3 protein. The sample includes around 600,000 distinct CDR3 sequences, more than 40% of them seen just once.

This clonotype was sampled from an adult man with Graves' ophthalmopathy. The J gene is TRBJ1-2, the V gene TRBV2, with D perhaps TRBD1 (5 bases). The sequencing sample was made of peripheral blood. CDR3: CASSDHGGETSNYGYTF. The CDR3 nucleotides read TGTGCCAGCAGTGATCACGGGGGGGAAACTTCTAACTATGGCTACACCTTC.